This T cell receptor (beta chain) was identified in a study of T-cell memory formation after mild COVID-19. Study information: TCR clustering was largely donor specific.

Study-wide findings and caveats: The study found balanced CD4/CD8 in clones contracting day 15 to 85 and a CD4+ lean in later expanders. Most CD4+ clones that shrank were in CM and EM, while CD8+ ones turned up in EMRA.

This clonotype turned up a few times. Its antigen is unidentified. A single record per CDR3 protein comes from TCRdb applying MiXCR to the 5' RACE reads. The table records fewer than 150,000 distinct CDR3 sequences, over 20% of them present only once. The CDR3 sequence is 14 residues long. V dropped 5 bases and J dropped 2 bases, with 13 bases sitting between them. Germline CDR1 MGHRA, CDR2 YSYEKL. This clonotype was sampled from a man aged 18 to 35 who had mild COVID-19 (a few samples of this study predate the infection). Cell type and time point are not known. The chain recombines TRBV4-1 with TRBJ2-7, with a possible D match to TRBD1 (5 bases). Sequencing was performed on PBMCs or a T cell subset sorted from them (not recorded which). The CDR3 spells CASSDTQGTYEQYF. CDR3 nucleotide sequence: TGCGCCAGCAGCGACACTCAGGGAACCTACGAGCAGTACTTC.